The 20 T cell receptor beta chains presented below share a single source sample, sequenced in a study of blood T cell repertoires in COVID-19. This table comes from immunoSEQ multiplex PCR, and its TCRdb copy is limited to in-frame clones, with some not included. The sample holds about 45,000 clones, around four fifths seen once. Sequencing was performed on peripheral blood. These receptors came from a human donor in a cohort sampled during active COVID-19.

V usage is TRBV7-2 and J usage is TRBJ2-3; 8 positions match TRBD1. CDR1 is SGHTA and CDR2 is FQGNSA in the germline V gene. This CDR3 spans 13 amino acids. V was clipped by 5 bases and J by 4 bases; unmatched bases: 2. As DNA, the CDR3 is TGTGCCAGCAGCGCAGGGGGCGCAGATACGCAGTATTTT. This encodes CASSAGGADTQYF.

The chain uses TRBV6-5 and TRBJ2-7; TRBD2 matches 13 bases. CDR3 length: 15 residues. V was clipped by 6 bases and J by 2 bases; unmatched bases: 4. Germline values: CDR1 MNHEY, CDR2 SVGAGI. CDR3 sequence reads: CASSPTSGGAYEQYF. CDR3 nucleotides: TGTGCCAGCAGCCCCACTAGCGGGGGGGCCTACGAGCAGTACTTC.

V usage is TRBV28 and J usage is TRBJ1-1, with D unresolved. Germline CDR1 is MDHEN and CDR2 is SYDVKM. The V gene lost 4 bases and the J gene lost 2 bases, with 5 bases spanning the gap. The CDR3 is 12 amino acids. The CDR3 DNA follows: TGTGCCAGCAGTTCGGTTAACACTGAAGCTTTCTTT. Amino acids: CASSSVNTEAFF.

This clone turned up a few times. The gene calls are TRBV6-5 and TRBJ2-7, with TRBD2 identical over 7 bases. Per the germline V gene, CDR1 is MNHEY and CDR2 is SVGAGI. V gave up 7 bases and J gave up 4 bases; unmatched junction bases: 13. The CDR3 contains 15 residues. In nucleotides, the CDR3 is TGTGCCAGCACCCTGTGGGCGGGGGACCCTTACGAGCAGTACGTC. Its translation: CASTLWAGDPYEQYV.

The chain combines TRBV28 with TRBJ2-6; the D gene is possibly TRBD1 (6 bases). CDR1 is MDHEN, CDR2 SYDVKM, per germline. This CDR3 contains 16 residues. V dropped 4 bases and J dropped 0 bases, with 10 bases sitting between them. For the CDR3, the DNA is TGTGCCAGCAGTTCTGGACAGCCCTCTGGGGCCAACGTCCTGACTTTC. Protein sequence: CASSSGQPSGANVLTF.

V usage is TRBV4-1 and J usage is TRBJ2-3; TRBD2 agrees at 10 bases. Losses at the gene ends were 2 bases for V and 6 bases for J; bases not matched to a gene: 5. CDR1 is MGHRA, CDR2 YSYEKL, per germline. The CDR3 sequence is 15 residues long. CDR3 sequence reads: CASSQIQTSGDTQYF. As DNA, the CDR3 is TGCGCCAGCAGCCAAATACAGACTAGCGGGGATACGCAGTATTTT.

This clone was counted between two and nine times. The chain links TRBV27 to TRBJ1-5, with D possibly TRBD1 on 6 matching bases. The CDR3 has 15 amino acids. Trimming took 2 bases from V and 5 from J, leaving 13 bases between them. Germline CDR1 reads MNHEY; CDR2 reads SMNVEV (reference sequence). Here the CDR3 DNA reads TGTGCCAGCAGTTTAATTGGGGGCCCCTATCAGCCCCAGCATTTT. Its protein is CASSLIGGPYQPQHF.

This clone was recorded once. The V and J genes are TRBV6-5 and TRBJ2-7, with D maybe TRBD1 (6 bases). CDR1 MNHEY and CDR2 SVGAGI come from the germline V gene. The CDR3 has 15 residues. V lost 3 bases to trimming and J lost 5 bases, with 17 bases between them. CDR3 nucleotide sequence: TGTGCCAGCAGTTATGACAGGCAGGGGTCCCACGAGCAGTACTTC. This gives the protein CASSYDRQGSHEQYF.

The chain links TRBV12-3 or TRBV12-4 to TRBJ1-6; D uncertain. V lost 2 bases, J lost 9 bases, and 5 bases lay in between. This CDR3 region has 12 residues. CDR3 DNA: TGTGCCAGCAGTTTAACCGGTTCACCCCTCCACTTT. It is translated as CASSLTGSPLHF.

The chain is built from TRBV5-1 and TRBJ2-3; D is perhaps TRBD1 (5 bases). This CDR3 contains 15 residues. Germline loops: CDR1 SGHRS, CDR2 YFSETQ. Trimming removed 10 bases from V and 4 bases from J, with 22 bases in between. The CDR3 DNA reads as TGCGCCGGCGCCCCGGACACCCCGGTCGCAGATACGCAGTATTTT. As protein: CAGAPDTPVADTQYF.

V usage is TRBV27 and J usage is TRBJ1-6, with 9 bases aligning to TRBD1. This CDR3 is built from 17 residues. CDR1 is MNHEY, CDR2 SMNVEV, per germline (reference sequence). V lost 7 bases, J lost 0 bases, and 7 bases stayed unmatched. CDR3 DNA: TGTGCCAGCACTGCCGGACAGGGGATCTCCTATAATTCACCCCTCCACTTT. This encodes CASTAGQGISYNSPLHF.

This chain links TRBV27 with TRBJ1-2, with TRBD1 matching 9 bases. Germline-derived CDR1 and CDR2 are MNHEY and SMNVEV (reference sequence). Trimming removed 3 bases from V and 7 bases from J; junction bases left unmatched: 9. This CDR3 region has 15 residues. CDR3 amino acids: CASSFNYRGLSGYTF. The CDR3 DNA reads TGTGCCAGCAGTTTCAACTACAGGGGGCTATCTGGCTACACCTTC.

DNA for the CDR3: TGTGCCTCTAAGGCAGGCCGGAATGAAAAACTGTTTTTT. It encodes CASKAGRNEKLFF. The chain employs TRBV27 and TRBJ1-4; no clear D gene. V was cut by 11 bases and J by 5 bases, with 15 bases left in between. This CDR3 has 13 residues. Per the germline V gene, CDR1 is MNHEY and CDR2 is SMNVEV (reference sequence). Filled out from reference TRBV27 and TRBJ1-4, the complete variable domain reads EAQVTQNPRYLITVTGKKLTVTCSQNMNHEYMSWYRQDPGLGLRQIYYSMNVEVTDKGDVPEGYKVSRKEKRNFPLILESPSPNQTSLYFCASKAGRNEKLFFGSGTQLSVL.

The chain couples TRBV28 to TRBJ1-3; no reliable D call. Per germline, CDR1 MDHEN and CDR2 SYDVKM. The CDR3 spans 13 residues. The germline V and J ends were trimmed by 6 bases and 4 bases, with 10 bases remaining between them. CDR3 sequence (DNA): TGTGCCAGCAGCCCCGTCGGGGGAAACACCATATATTTT. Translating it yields CASSPVGGNTIYF.

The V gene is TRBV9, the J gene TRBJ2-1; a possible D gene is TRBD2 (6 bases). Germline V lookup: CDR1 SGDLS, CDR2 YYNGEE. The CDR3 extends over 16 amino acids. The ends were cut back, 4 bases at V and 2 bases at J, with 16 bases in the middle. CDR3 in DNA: TGTGCCAGCAGCACCCGCCCTGCGGGGACCTACAATGAGCAGTTCTTC. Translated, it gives CASSTRPAGTYNEQFF. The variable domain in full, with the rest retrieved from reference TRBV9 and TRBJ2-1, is DSGVTQTPKHLITATGQRVTLRCSPRSGDLSVYWYQQSLDQGLQFLIQYYNGEERAKGNILERFSAQQFPDLHSELNLSSLELGDSALYFCASSTRPAGTYNEQFFGPGTRLTVL.

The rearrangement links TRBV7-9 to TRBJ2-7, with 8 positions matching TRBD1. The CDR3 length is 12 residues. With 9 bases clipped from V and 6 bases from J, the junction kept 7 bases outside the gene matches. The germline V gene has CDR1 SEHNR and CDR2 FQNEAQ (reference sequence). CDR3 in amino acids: CASSRTGLEQYF. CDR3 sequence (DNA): TGTGCCAGTTCAAGGACAGGGCTCGAGCAGTACTTC.

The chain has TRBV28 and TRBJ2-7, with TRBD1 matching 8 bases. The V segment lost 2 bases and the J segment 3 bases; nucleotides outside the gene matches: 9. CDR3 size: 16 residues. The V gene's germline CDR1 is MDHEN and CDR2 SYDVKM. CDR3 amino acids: CASSLGQGNWDYEQYV. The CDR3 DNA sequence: TGTGCCAGCAGTTTAGGACAGGGTAATTGGGACTACGAGCAGTACGTC.

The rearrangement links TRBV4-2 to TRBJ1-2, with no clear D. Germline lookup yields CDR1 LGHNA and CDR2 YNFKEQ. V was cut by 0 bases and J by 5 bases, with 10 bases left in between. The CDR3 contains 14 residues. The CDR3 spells CASSQDRTAYGYTF. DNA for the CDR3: TGTGCCAGCAGCCAAGATCGAACTGCTTATGGCTACACCTTC.

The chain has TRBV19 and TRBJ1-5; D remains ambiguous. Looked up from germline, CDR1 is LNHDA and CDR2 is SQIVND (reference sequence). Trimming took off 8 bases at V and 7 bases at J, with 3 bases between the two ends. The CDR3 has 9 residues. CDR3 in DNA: TGTGCCAGTGGCCAGCCCCAGCATTTT. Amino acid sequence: CASGQPQHF.

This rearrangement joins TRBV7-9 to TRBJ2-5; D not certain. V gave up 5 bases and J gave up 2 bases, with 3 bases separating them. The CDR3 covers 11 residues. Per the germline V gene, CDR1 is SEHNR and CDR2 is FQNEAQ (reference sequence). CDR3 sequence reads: CASSQQETQYF. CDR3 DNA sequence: TGTGCCAGCAGCCAGCAAGAGACCCAGTACTTC.